This T cell receptor beta chain was captured by sequencing in a study of blood T cell repertoires in COVID-19. Whole-study context: Italy, Spain and the United States were the sources of the convalescent and acute COVID-19 samples. In each case, the material was cDNA or gDNA derived from T cells, B-cell-depleted T cells, or PBMCs.

Original processing methods: Scientists estimated how many nucleated cells there were by amplifying reference gene primers. Libraries were prepared by immunoSEQ multiplex PCR; TCRdb keeps only in-frame clonotypes and omits some of them. V, J and clone size are those of that table, while D and trimming were read from the DNA. Among around 310,000 clones, around 89% were seen once, and the ten largest hold more than 0.85%. Germline V gene lookup returns CDR1 SGDLS and CDR2 YYNGEE. The CDR3 totals 15 residues. The germline V and J ends were trimmed by 0 bases and 3 bases, with 13 bases remaining between them. Seattle-derived patients entered the study during active infection and were followed longitudinally.

The receptor was isolated from a woman between 35 and 50 years old with COVID-19, enrolled during active disease. The chain employs TRBV9 and TRBJ2-7; D uncertain. Sequenced sample: peripheral blood. The CDR3 sequence is CASSVGLGRYYEQYF. As DNA, the CDR3 is TGTGCCAGCAGCGTAGGTTTGGGCAGATACTACGAGCAGTACTTC.